The sequence of this TCR beta chain was determined in a study of T cells in Graves' hyperthyroidism and ophthalmopathy. General observations from the study: Ophthalmopathy, as predicted by the model, came a median 6.5 months after the prediction. Blood also contained most expanded thyroid clonotypes above 0.001.

This CDR3 spans 14 amino acids. Trimming took off 1 base at V and 4 bases at J, with 10 bases between the two ends. The germline V gene encodes CDR1 SEHNR and CDR2 FQNEAQ (reference sequence). The sample holds many counts of this clonotype. Its specificity is unknown. Newly diagnosed patients aged 18 to 65 had hyperthyroidism of under 2 months' duration. RNA transcripts gave rise to amplified TCR beta CDR3 regions. HTBI primers drove first-round RT-PCR of the TCR CDR3. A single record per CDR3 protein comes from TCRdb applying MiXCR to the multiplex PCR reads. The sample lists 300,000 to 400,000 distinct CDR3 sequences; approximately 15% were seen once.

The TCR was taken from an older woman with Graves' hyperthyroidism. This chain joins TRBV7-9 and TRBJ1-1; D uncertain. The sample was blood. CDR3 amino acids: CASSLVGGITEAFF. For the CDR3, the DNA is TGTGCCAGCAGCTTAGTGGGAGGAATCACTGAAGCTTTCTTT. Combining the CDR3 with reference TRBV7-9 and TRBJ1-1 gives the whole variable domain DTGVSQNPRHKITKRGQNVTFRCDPISEHNRLYWYRQTLGQGPEFLTYFQNEAQLEKSRLLSDRFSAERPKGSFSTLEIQRTEQGDSAMYLCASSLVGGITEAFFGQGTRLTVV.